The rows below give T cell receptor beta chains drawn from one sample of a study of Ad26.COV2.S vaccination and SARS-CoV-2 variants. Produced via immunoSEQ multiplex PCR; TCRdb's table is partial and in-frame only. Of 87,000 or so clones detected, about four fifths appear once; the ten largest clones hold about 15%. Sample: peripheral blood, taken after recovery from COVID-19. All receptors derive from a human donor who had recovered from COVID-19. Each CDR3 is given with its conserved first and last residue.

CDR3aa,v_gene,len,j_gene
CASSRGGGNSPLHF,TRBV6-5,14,TRBJ1-6
CASSHNYPRLVSEQYF,TRBV11-2,16,TRBJ2-7
CASSQARTYRDVTGELFF,TRBV14,18,TRBJ2-2
CASSLGPGMNTEAFF,TRBV7-3,15,TRBJ1-1
CASSPTEMNTEAFF,TRBV28,14,TRBJ1-1
CASSYQRNQPQHF,TRBV6-2/TRBV6-3,13,TRBJ1-5
CASSEVRLFSYNEQFF,TRBV2,16,TRBJ2-1
CASSSWTRRNEKLFF,TRBV13,15,TRBJ1-4
CASSFRSGETQYF,TRBV5-8,13,TRBJ2-5
CASSRGLAGSYEQYF,TRBV3-1/TRBV3-2,15,TRBJ2-7
CASSPRVTSGSSSYEQYF,TRBV18,18,TRBJ2-7
CASRRSQGDGYTF,TRBV27,13,TRBJ1-2
CASSLTGAVEKLFF,TRBV28,14,TRBJ1-4
CATSVPGSGEQYF,TRBV24-1,13,TRBJ2-7
CASSYSPQGRVNQPQHF,TRBV6-2/TRBV6-3,17,TRBJ1-5
CASSLYNSGANVLTF,TRBV27,15,TRBJ2-6
CASSPYTGDSPLHF,TRBV6-6,14,TRBJ1-6
CASNSQGMNTEAFF,TRBV19,14,TRBJ1-1
CASSSGQSSYNEQFF,TRBV7-2,15,TRBJ2-1
CASSQEGGGTIYEQYF,TRBV4-2,16,TRBJ2-7
CASRDSRSYEQYF,TRBV25-1,13,TRBJ2-7
CASSLGASGGYNEQFF,TRBV5-1,16,TRBJ2-1
CASSPGQFPVQYF,TRBV5-1,13,TRBJ2-7
CASSEFQGGSTDTQYF,TRBV6-1,16,TRBJ2-3
CASSRPGQGAYEQYF,TRBV28,15,TRBJ2-7
CASSPRGGRGYTF,TRBV5-4,13,TRBJ1-2
CASRHGLAGMADTQYF,TRBV6-6,16,TRBJ2-3
CASSKDRGLYGYTF,TRBV5-1,14,TRBJ1-2
CASSFGMGREKLFF,TRBV28,14,TRBJ1-4
CASSYSGTAEETQYF,TRBV5-1,15,TRBJ2-5
CASSVDRGTEAFF,TRBV9,13,TRBJ1-1
CASTWTGELFF,TRBV6-6,11,TRBJ2-2
CASSLAGVPDTQYF,TRBV7-2,14,TRBJ2-3
CASNIMDRPGYTF,TRBV19,13,TRBJ1-2
CAGGQGIYEQYF,TRBV28,12,TRBJ2-7
CASSLDTPSLVVEAGWDTDTQYF,TRBV6-2/TRBV6-3,23,TRBJ2-3
CASSLVKGYEQYF,TRBV7-2,13,TRBJ2-7
CASSQGGGSTEAFF,TRBV3-1/TRBV3-2,14,TRBJ1-1
CASSQQDSSSYNEQFF,TRBV4-2,16,TRBJ2-1
CASSASAGGLNEQFF,TRBV7-2,15,TRBJ2-1
CASSPTNTGTYEQYF,TRBV27,15,TRBJ2-7
CASSLDTGGDTQYF,TRBV5-4,14,TRBJ2-3
CASRDRGYNQPQHF,TRBV27,14,TRBJ1-5
CASSLLAGPNNEQFF,TRBV28,15,TRBJ2-1
CSVGVSYSYEQYF,TRBV29-1,13,TRBJ2-7
CASSPRGGGYYGYTF,TRBV3-1/TRBV3-2,15,TRBJ1-2
CASSLSVDQPQHF,TRBV7-9,13,TRBJ1-5
CASSLESGNQPQHF,TRBV7-2,14,TRBJ1-5
CASRKREGEFF,TRBV27,11,TRBJ2-1
CSAPGSLEQFF,TRBV20-1,11,TRBJ2-1
CASSQDGAYEQYF,TRBV3-1/TRBV3-2,13,TRBJ2-7
CASSLAGTASYGYTF,TRBV5-4,15,TRBJ1-2